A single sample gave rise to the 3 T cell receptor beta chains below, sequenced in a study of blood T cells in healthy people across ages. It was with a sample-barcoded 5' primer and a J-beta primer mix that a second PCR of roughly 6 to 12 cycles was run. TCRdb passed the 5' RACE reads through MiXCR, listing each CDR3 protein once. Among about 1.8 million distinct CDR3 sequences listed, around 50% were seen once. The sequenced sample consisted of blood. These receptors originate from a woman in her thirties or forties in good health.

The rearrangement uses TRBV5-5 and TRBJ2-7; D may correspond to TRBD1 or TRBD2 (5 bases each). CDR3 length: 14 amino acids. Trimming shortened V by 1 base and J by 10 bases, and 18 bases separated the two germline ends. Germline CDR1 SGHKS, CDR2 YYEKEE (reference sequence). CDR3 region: CASSLSYGEGVQYF. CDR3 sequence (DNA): TGTGCCAGCAGCTTGAGTTACGGGGAAGGGGTTCAGTACTTC.

The CDR3 coding sequence is TGCAGTGCTAGAGAACGGGGTCCCGAGCAGTACTTC. This sequence encodes CSARERGPEQYF. The chain has TRBV20-1 and TRBJ2-7, with D possibly being TRBD2 (5 bases). The CDR3 has 12 amino acids. The ends were cut back, 0 bases at V and 6 bases at J, with 9 bases in the middle. Germline V lookup: CDR1 DFQATT, CDR2 SNEGSKA (reference sequence).

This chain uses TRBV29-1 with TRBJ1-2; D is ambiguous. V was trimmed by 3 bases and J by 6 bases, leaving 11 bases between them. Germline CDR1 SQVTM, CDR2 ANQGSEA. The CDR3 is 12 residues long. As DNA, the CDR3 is TGCAGCGTTGAGCGGTATGGGGATGGCTACACCTTC. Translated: CSVERYGDGYTF.